These T cell receptor beta chains were read from a single sample in a study of blood T cell repertoires in COVID-19. The data were produced by immunoSEQ multiplex PCR, yet TCRdb's version contains in-frame clones alone and is incomplete. The sample shows a few hundred thousand clones, 70% to 90% of them seen only once. The material sequenced was PBMCs or T cells enriched from blood (not recorded which). The receptors derive from a woman under 30 who had recovered from COVID-19. CDR3s include the opening cysteine and the closing phenylalanine or tryptophan. A D gene is named only where the DNA matches it firmly. Part of the rows lack a size; the others show once, few, many or a class for expanded clones.

>TRBV2|TRBJ1-6|-|-
TGTGCCACTCGGAGGGCCGTAAATTCACCCCTCCACTTT
CATRRAVNSPLHF
>TRBV30|TRBJ1-1|few|-
TGTGCCTGGAGTGTGACATCCACTGAAGCTTTCTTT
CAWSVTSTEAFF
>TRBV2|TRBJ1-5|-|TRBD1
TGTGCCAGCAGCGCCCAGGGGGTGAAGCAGCCCCAGCATTTT
CASSAQGVKQPQHF
>TRBV19|TRBJ1-1|-|TRBD1
TGTGCCAGTAGTTTGGGGACAGTCCCCATGAACACTGAAGCTTTCTTT
CASSLGTVPMNTEAFF
>TRBV11-2|TRBJ2-3|-|TRBD2
TGTGCCAGCAGCTTAGGGCTAGCGGGGTACACAGATACGCAGTATTTT
CASSLGLAGYTDTQYF
>TRBV3-1/TRBV3-2|TRBJ1-1|-|-
TGTGCCAGCAGCGTTCAAACAGGGAACACTGAAGCTTTCTTT
CASSVQTGNTEAFF
>TRBV4-1|TRBJ1-2|once|-
TGCGCCAGCAGCCAAGATCAGGGAAGTAACTATGGCTACACCTTC
CASSQDQGSNYGYTF
>TRBV6-5|TRBJ1-1|-|-
TGTGCCAGCACTAGGGGACAACCGAACACTGAAGCTTTCTTT
CASTRGQPNTEAFF
>TRBV5-6|TRBJ1-6|-|-
TGTGCCAGCAGCCCCCCGCCAGGGCAACCCCTCCACTTT
CASSPPPGQPLHF
>TRBV4-1|TRBJ1-1|-|-
TGCGCCAGCAGCCAAGATACAGGTTACACTGAAGCTTTCTTT
CASSQDTGYTEAFF
>TRBV30|TRBJ1-1|once|-
TGTGCCTGGAGTACAGTCATGAACACTGAAGCTTTCTTT
CAWSTVMNTEAFF
>TRBV12-3/TRBV12-4|TRBJ1-4|once|-
TGTGCCAGCACCACTAATCGAGAAAAACTGTTTTTT
CASTTNREKLFF
>TRBV5-5|TRBJ1-1|-|-
TGTGCCAGCAGTCTGGGGTTGGGCAGGGGAGTTGAAGCTTTCTTT
CASSLGLGRGVEAFF
>TRBV6-4|TRBJ2-2|once|-
TGTGCCAGCTCCCACGAGGCGACCACCGGGGAGCTGTTTTTT
CASSHEATTGELFF
>TRBV7-9|TRBJ2-2|once|-
TGTGCCAGCAGCTTAGGAGGGAGCGGGGAGCTGTTTTTT
CASSLGGSGELFF
>TRBV7-8|TRBJ1-6|-|TRBD1
TGTGCCAGCAGCTTAAGGGTCACGGGGACAGGGAAGAGAGTTTCACCCCTCCACTTT
CASSLRVTGTGKRVSPLHF
>TRBV2|TRBJ1-1|-|TRBD1
TGTGCCAGCGGACAGGGGAACACTGAAGCTTTCTTT
CASGQGNTEAFF
>TRBV10-2|TRBJ2-7|-|-
TGCGCCAGCAGAGCAAAGGGACTGTTGAGCTCCTACGAGCAGTACTTC
CASRAKGLLSSYEQYF